This T cell receptor (beta chain) emerged from a study of identical twins. Regarding the study as a whole: Fewer insertions characterized abundant cord blood beta clonotypes, whereas memory repertoires showed none.

Concerning this clonotype: Antigen: not known. This may be a read error: a much more frequent sequence differs by one nucleotide.

CDR1 and CDR2 from the germline V gene are SEHNR and FQNEAQ (reference sequence). CDR3 length: 15 amino acids. Trimming removed 2 bases at V and 2 bases at J, with 10 bases between. A universal primer site was incorporated via template switching, and the cDNA contained unique molecular identifiers. One entry per CDR3 protein results from TCRdb running MiXCR on the 5' RACE reads. There are roughly 290,000 distinct CDR3 sequences in the sample; roughly 10% occur only once, and 7% to 8.5% lies in the top ten. This sample also appeared in a second study, on yellow fever vaccine responses in identical twins.

Sequencing input: CD8+ T cells sorted from blood. The receptor's source is a woman aged 18 to 35 in good health. The rearrangement links TRBV7-9 to TRBJ2-1, with a possible D match to TRBD1 (5 bases). The CDR3 region is CASSLHRSPYNEQFF. In DNA form, the CDR3 reads TGTGCCAGCAGCTTACACAGGAGCCCCTACAATGAGCAGTTCTTC.